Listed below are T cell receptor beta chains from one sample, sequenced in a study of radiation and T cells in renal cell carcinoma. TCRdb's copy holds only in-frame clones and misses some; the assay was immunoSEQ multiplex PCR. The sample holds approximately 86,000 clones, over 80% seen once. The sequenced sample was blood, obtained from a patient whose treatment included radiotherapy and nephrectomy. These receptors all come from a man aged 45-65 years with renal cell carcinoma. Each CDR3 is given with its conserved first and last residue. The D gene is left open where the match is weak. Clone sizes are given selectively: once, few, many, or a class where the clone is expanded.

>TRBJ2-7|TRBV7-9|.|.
CASSLDDRSAYEQYF
TGTGCCAGCAGCTTAGACGACCGAAGCGCCTACGAGCAGTACTTC
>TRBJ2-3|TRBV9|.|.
CASSVYGLLSTDTQYF
TGTGCCAGCAGCGTTTACGGACTCCTCAGCACAGATACGCAGTATTTT
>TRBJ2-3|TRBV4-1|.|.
CASSQYTTDTQYF
TGCGCCAGCAGCCAATATACAACAGATACGCAGTATTTT
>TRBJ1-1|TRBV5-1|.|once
CASSVRWNTEAFF
TGCGCCAGCAGCGTAAGGTGGAACACTGAAGCTTTCTTT
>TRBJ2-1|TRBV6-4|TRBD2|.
CASSEGLAGDEQFF
TGTGCCAGCAGTGAGGGACTAGCGGGAGATGAGCAGTTCTTC
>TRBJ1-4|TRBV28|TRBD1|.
CASSLHRQGYNEKLFF
TGTGCCAGCAGTTTACACAGACAGGGTTATAATGAAAAACTGTTTTTT
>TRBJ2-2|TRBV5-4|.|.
CASSVRVGELFF
TGTGCCAGCAGCGTACGAGTAGGGGAGCTGTTTTTT
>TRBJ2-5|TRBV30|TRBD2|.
CAWSVAGGRGETQYF
TGTGCCTGGAGTGTAGCGGGAGGTCGGGGAGAGACCCAGTACTTC
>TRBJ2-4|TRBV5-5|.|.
CASSLVFGEKLAKNIQYF
TGTGCCAGCAGCTTGGTATTCGGGGAGAAATTAGCCAAAAACATTCAGTACTTC
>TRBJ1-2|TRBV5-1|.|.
CASMEGAGDNYGYTF
TGCGCCAGCATGGAAGGGGCGGGGGACAACTATGGCTACACCTTC
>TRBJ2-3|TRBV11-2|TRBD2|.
CASSFYPSGRGGDTQYF
TGTGCCAGCAGCTTTTATCCTAGCGGGAGAGGAGGAGATACGCAGTATTTT
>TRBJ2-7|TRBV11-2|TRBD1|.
CASSFGQGYEQYF
TGTGCCAGCAGCTTTGGACAGGGCTACGAGCAGTACTTC
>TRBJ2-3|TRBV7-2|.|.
CASSGRHTDTQYF
TGTGCCAGCAGTGGTAGACACACAGATACGCAGTATTTT
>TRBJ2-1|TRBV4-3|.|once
CASSQDAGGSYNEQFF
TGCGCCAGCAGCCAAGATGCCGGGGGCTCCTACAATGAGCAGTTCTTC
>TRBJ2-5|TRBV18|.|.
CASSPQGWVGETQYF
TGTGCCAGCTCGCCACAGGGTTGGGTCGGAGAGACCCAGTACTTC
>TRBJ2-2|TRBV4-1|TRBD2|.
CASSVGPLQRDPNTGELFF
TGCGCCAGCAGCGTAGGGCCTCTTCAGCGGGATCCGAACACCGGGGAGCTGTTTTTT
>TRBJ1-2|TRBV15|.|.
CATSRESEQLWSYTF
TGTGCCACCAGCAGAGAGTCGGAGCAGCTATGGAGCTACACCTTC
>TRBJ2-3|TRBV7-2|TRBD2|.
CASSTGLAGETDTQYF
TGTGCCAGCAGCACGGGACTAGCGGGGGAAACAGATACGCAGTATTTT
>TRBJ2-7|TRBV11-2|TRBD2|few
CASSLAGTRDYEQYF
TGTGCCAGCAGCTTAGCCGGGACTAGAGACTACGAGCAGTACTTC
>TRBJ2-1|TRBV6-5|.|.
CASSYPVDLYNEQFF
TGTGCCAGCAGTTACCCCGTGGACTTGTACAATGAGCAGTTCTTC
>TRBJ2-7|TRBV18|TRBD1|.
CASSPQSGTATYEQYF
TGTGCCAGCTCACCACAATCCGGGACAGCCACCTACGAGCAGTACTTC
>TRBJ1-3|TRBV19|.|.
CASSTRTDLFGNTIYF
TGTGCCAGTAGTACCCGGACCGACCTCTTTGGAAACACCATATATTTT
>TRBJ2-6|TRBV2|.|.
CASRVNSGANVLTF
TGTGCCAGCAGGGTCAACTCTGGGGCCAACGTCCTGACTTTC
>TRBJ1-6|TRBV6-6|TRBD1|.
CASSYSTGGSSPLHF
TGTGCCAGCAGTTACTCGACAGGGGGCAGTTCACCCCTCCACTTT
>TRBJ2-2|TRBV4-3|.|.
CASSQGFGELFF
TGCGCCAGCAGCCAAGGGTTCGGGGAGCTGTTTTTT
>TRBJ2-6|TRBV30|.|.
CACSRDPSGANVLTF
TGTGCCTGCAGTCGGGACCCCTCTGGGGCCAACGTCCTGACTTTC
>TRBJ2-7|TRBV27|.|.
CASSRTWGTYEQYF
TGTGCCAGCAGTCGGACGTGGGGCACCTACGAGCAGTACTTC
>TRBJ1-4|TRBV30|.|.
CAWSWTLRINEKLFF
TGTGCCTGGAGCTGGACCCTTCGGATTAATGAAAAACTGTTTTTT
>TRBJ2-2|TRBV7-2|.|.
CASSFTTTGELFF
TGTGCCAGCAGCTTCACTACCACCGGGGAGCTGTTTTTT
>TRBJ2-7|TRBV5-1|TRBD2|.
CASSPGLAASLLEQYF
TGCGCCAGCAGCCCGGGACTAGCGGCTTCTTTATTGGAGCAGTACTTC
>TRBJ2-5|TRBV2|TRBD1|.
CASSEQGDLETQYF
TGTGCCAGCAGTGAACAGGGGGATCTGGAGACCCAGTACTTC
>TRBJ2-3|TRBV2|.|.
CASSVQISTDTQYF
TGTGCCAGCAGTGTGCAGATTAGCACAGATACGCAGTATTTT
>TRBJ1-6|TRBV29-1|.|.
CSVETGSDSPLHF
TGCAGCGTTGAAACCGGATCGGATTCACCCCTCCACTTT
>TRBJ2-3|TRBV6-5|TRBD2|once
CASSWTSGSTDTQYF
TGTGCCAGCAGTTGGACTAGCGGGAGCACAGATACGCAGTATTTT
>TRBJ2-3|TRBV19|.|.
CASAPIRGGSDRTQYF
TGTGCCAGTGCGCCAATAAGGGGCGGGTCCGACCGAACGCAGTATTTT
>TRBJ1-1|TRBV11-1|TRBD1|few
CASSFRGRNEAFF
TGTGCCAGCAGCTTCAGGGGGCGAAACGAAGCTTTCTTT
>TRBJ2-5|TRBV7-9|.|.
CASSSVSVQETQYF
TGTGCCAGCAGCTCCGTGTCCGTCCAAGAGACCCAGTACTTC
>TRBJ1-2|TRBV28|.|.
CASSLRGRGYTF
TGTGCCAGCAGTTTACGGGGACGGGGCTACACCTTC
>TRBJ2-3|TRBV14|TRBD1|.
CASNTGVGTDTQYF
TGTGCCAGCAACACAGGGGTTGGGACAGATACGCAGTATTTT
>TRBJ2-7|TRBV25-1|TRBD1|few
CASSDLSGTGFNEQYF
TGTGCCAGCAGTGATCTGAGCGGGACAGGGTTCAACGAGCAGTACTTC
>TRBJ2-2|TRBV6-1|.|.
CASSEAQTAGELFF
TGTGCCAGCAGTGAGGCCCAGACCGCCGGGGAGCTGTTTTTT
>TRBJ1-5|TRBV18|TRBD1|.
CASSQQGLQPQHF
TGTGCCAGCTCACAACAGGGGCTTCAGCCCCAGCATTTT
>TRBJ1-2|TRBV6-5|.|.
CASSYRNNYGYTF
TGTGCCAGCAGTTACAGGAATAACTATGGCTACACCTTC
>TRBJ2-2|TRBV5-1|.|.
CASSLEASNTGELFF
TGCGCCAGCAGCTTGGAAGCTTCGAACACCGGGGAGCTGTTTTTT
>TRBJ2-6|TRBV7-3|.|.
CASSRDSGANVLTF
TGTGCCAGCAGCCGGGACTCTGGGGCCAACGTCCTGACTTTC
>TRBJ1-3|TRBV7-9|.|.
CASSLDSVFSGNTIYF
TGTGCCAGCAGCTTGGACAGCGTATTCTCTGGAAACACCATATATTTT
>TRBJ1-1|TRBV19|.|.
CASSPRGILNTEAFF
TGTGCCAGTAGTCCAAGGGGGATTCTGAACACTGAAGCTTTCTTT
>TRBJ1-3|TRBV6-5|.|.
CASSYAPLGATIYF
TGTGCCAGCAGTTACGCGCCTCTGGGTGCCACCATATATTTT
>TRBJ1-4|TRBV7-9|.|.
CASSFDATNEKLFF
TGTGCCAGCAGCTTCGACGCAACTAATGAAAAACTGTTTTTT
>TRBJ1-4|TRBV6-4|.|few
CASRGRELFF
TGTGCCAGCAGGGGGCGGGAACTGTTTTTT
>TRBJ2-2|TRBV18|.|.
CASSPPLAPGELFF
TGTGCCAGCTCACCACCTTTAGCACCCGGGGAGCTGTTTTTT
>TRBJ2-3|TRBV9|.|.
CASSGSTDTQYF
TGTGCCAGCAGCGGAAGCACAGATACGCAGTATTTT
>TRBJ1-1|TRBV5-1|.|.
CASSLAPGVNTEAFF
TGCGCCAGCAGCTTGGCCCCAGGTGTTAACACTGAAGCTTTCTTT
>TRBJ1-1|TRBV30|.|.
CAWKVGHVAEAFF
TGTGCCTGGAAAGTCGGTCATGTGGCTGAAGCTTTCTTT
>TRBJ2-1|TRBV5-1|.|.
CASSLQGGEQFF
TGCGCCAGCAGCCTACAGGGTGGGGAGCAGTTCTTC
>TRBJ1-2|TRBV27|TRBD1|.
CASSFLGTASHGYTF
TGTGCCAGCAGTTTTCTCGGGACAGCTAGTCATGGCTACACCTTC
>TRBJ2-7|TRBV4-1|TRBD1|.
CASSQDGWGEQGAIEQYF
TGCGCCAGCAGCCAAGACGGGTGGGGGGAACAGGGGGCAATCGAGCAGTACTTC
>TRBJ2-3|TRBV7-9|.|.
CASTPRGPDTQYF
TGTGCCAGCACCCCCCGGGGGCCAGATACGCAGTATTTT
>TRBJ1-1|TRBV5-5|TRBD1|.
CASSPWDRGVTEAFF
TGTGCCAGCAGCCCATGGGACAGGGGGGTCACTGAAGCTTTCTTT